This TCR beta chain was identified during a study of T cell repertoires in cytomegalovirus infection. Findings and caveats of the study: The ex vivo response was dominated by HLA-C-restricted CMV-specific TCR beta clonotypes.

With respect to this clonotype: What it recognizes is unknown.

TCRdb re-analysed the reads in MiXCR, keeping a single row per CDR3 protein. The table shows hundreds of thousands of distinct CDR3 sequences, with around 30% occurring only once. The sequence came from a human donor in good health (CMV status not recorded). Some clones in this sample may be carry-over from other donors' samples. Material: cultured CD8+ T cells from PBMCs, obtained from culture after CMV antigen stimulation.

The CDR3 loop is CASSEWTGANQPQHF. The CDR3 nucleotides read TGTGCCAGCAGTGAATGGACAGGCGCCAATCAGCCCCAGCATTTT. V gene TRBV6-1 combines with J gene TRBJ1-5; TRBD1 aligns across 7 bases. The V gene end was trimmed by 2 bases and the J gene end by 3 bases; junction bases not matched to a gene: 4. The CDR3 totals 15 residues. CDR1 and CDR2 from the germline V gene are MNHNS and SASEGT.